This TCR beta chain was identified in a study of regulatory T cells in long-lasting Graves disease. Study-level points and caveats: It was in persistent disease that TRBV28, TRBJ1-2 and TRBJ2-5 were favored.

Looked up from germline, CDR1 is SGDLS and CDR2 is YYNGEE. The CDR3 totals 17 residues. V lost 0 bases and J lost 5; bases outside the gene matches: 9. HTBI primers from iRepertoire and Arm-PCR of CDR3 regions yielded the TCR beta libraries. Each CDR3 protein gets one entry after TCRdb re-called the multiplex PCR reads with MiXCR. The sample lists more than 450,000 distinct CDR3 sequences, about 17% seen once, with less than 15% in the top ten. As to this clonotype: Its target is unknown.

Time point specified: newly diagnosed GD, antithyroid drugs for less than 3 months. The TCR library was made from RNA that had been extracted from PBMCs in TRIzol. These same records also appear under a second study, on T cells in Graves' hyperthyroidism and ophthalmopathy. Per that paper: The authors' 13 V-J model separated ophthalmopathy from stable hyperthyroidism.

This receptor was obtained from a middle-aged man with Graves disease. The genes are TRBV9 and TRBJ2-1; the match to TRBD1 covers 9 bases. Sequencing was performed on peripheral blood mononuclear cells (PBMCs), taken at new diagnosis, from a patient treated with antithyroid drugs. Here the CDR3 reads CASSVGTGVVIDNEQFF. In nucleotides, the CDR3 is TGTGCCAGCAGCGTAGGGACAGGGGTTGTTATAGACAATGAGCAGTTCTTC.